Listed below are T cell receptor beta chains from one sample, sequenced in a study of vaccination and CD4 T cells after COVID-19. Their target antigens are unknown. TCRdb re-derived calls from the PCR reads in MiXCR, one entry per CDR3 protein. The sample contains under 25,000 distinct CDR3 sequences, 60% of which appear only once. The specimen comprised CD4+ T cells from blood, cultured in vitro, sampled after SARS-CoV-2 vaccination. Receptors originate from a human donor who received a COVID-19 vaccine. CDR3s include the opening cysteine and the closing phenylalanine or tryptophan. Fields, in order: D gene, V gene, J gene, clone size, CDR3 protein, CDR3 DNA. A D gene is named only where the DNA matches it firmly. Size is omitted from some rows. Given values are once, few, many or a class for expanded clones.

D gene: -
V gene: TRBV30
J gene: TRBJ1-3
clone size: -
CDR3 protein: CAWMRGFSGNTIYF
CDR3 DNA: TGTGCCTGGATGAGAGGGTTTTCTGGAAACACCATATATTTT

D gene: -
V gene: TRBV12-3/TRBV12-4
J gene: TRBJ1-5
clone size: once
CDR3 protein: CDSSYSGGPNQPQHF
CDR3 DNA: TGTGACAGCAGTTACTCAGGAGGTCCCAATCAGCCCCAGCATTTT

D gene: -
V gene: TRBV6-1
J gene: TRBJ1-5
clone size: -
CDR3 protein: CASSPGGEWAQHF
CDR3 DNA: TGTGCCAGCAGTCCGGGGGGGGAATGGGCCCAGCATTTT

D gene: TRBD1
V gene: TRBV6-4
J gene: TRBJ1-5
clone size: few
CDR3 protein: CASSDRDRVFNQPQHF
CDR3 DNA: TGTGCCAGCAGTGACAGGGACAGGGTCTTCAATCAGCCCCAGCATTTT

D gene: -
V gene: TRBV7-9
J gene: TRBJ1-3
clone size: once
CDR3 protein: CASSFNQATGGNTIYF
CDR3 DNA: TGTGCCAGCAGCTTCAATCAGGCCACCGGAGGAAACACCATATATTTT

D gene: -
V gene: TRBV6-1
J gene: TRBJ1-2
clone size: -
CDR3 protein: CASRLTQDYGYTF
CDR3 DNA: TGTGCCAGCAGACTTACACAGGACTATGGCTACACCTTC

D gene: -
V gene: TRBV19
J gene: TRBJ2-5
clone size: few
CDR3 protein: CASSGPQAEYF
CDR3 DNA: TGTGCCAGTAGTGGGCCGCAGGCGGAGTACTTC

D gene: TRBD1
V gene: TRBV27
J gene: TRBJ1-3
clone size: -
CDR3 protein: CASSPNPGTGRNTIYF
CDR3 DNA: TGTGCCAGCAGTCCTAATCCAGGGACAGGGCGAAACACCATATATTTT

D gene: -
V gene: TRBV29-1
J gene: TRBJ1-2
clone size: -
CDR3 protein: CSVESSPYGYTF
CDR3 DNA: TGCAGCGTTGAATCCAGCCCCTATGGCTACACCTTC

D gene: -
V gene: TRBV7-2
J gene: TRBJ1-1
clone size: -
CDR3 protein: CASSLQRREAFF
CDR3 DNA: TGTGCCAGCAGCTTACAGCGTCGGGAAGCTTTCTTT

D gene: TRBD1
V gene: TRBV24-1
J gene: TRBJ2-5
clone size: -
CDR3 protein: CATSDARDRGPETQYF
CDR3 DNA: TGTGCCACCAGTGATGCCCGGGACAGGGGGCCAGAGACCCAGTACTTC

D gene: -
V gene: TRBV20-1
J gene: TRBJ2-4
clone size: -
CDR3 protein: CSAGVQGVAKNIQYF
CDR3 DNA: TGCAGTGCTGGAGTACAGGGTGTAGCCAAAAACATTCAGTACTTC

D gene: TRBD2
V gene: TRBV29-1
J gene: TRBJ2-5
clone size: -
CDR3 protein: CSVELAGGETQYF
CDR3 DNA: TGCAGCGTTGAGCTAGCGGGGGGGGAGACCCAGTACTTC

D gene: -
V gene: TRBV27
J gene: TRBJ2-6
clone size: -
CDR3 protein: CASKKASGANVLTF
CDR3 DNA: TGTGCCAGCAAAAAGGCCTCTGGGGCCAACGTCCTGACTTTC

D gene: -
V gene: TRBV10-3
J gene: TRBJ1-1
clone size: few
CDR3 protein: CAISVGGAGNTEAFF
CDR3 DNA: TGTGCCATCAGTGTGGGGGGGGCCGGGAACACTGAAGCTTTCTTT

D gene: -
V gene: TRBV19
J gene: TRBJ1-1
clone size: -
CDR3 protein: CASSIRQNTEAFF
CDR3 DNA: TGTGCCAGTAGTATCCGACAGAACACTGAAGCTTTCTTT

D gene: TRBD1
V gene: TRBV27
J gene: TRBJ1-2
clone size: -
CDR3 protein: CASRFSGTGNGYTF
CDR3 DNA: TGTGCCAGCAGGTTTTCCGGGACAGGGAACGGCTACACCTTC

D gene: -
V gene: TRBV2
J gene: TRBJ1-6
clone size: -
CDR3 protein: CASNGGWGAQGNSPLHF
CDR3 DNA: TGTGCCAGCAACGGGGGATGGGGGGCTCAGGGAAATTCACCCCTCCACTTT

D gene: TRBD2
V gene: TRBV6-5
J gene: TRBJ2-7
clone size: -
CDR3 protein: CASSSSQRGVYEQYF
CDR3 DNA: TGTGCCAGCAGTTCGTCCCAGCGGGGGGTCTACGAGCAGTACTTC

D gene: -
V gene: TRBV20-1
J gene: TRBJ1-5
clone size: -
CDR3 protein: CSASLRGNGNQPQHF
CDR3 DNA: TGCAGTGCTAGTTTAAGAGGGAACGGCAATCAGCCCCAGCATTTT

D gene: -
V gene: TRBV5-3
J gene: TRBJ2-3
clone size: -
CDR3 protein: CASSFAFTSTDTQYF
CDR3 DNA: TGTGCCAGCAGCTTTGCTTTTACTAGCACAGATACGCAGTATTTT

D gene: TRBD2
V gene: TRBV20-1
J gene: TRBJ2-7
clone size: -
CDR3 protein: CSATSGTSGSYEQYF
CDR3 DNA: TGCAGTGCCACATCCGGGACTAGCGGGAGTTACGAGCAGTACTTC

D gene: -
V gene: TRBV6-1
J gene: TRBJ1-1
clone size: -
CDR3 protein: CASRKTANTEAFF
CDR3 DNA: TGTGCCAGCAGGAAGACAGCGAACACTGAAGCTTTCTTT

D gene: -
V gene: TRBV30
J gene: TRBJ2-3
clone size: -
CDR3 protein: CASTDPTDTQYF
CDR3 DNA: TGTGCCTCCACAGATCCCACAGATACGCAGTATTTT

D gene: TRBD1
V gene: TRBV30
J gene: TRBJ1-5
clone size: -
CDR3 protein: CAWSLWQGGESNQPQHF
CDR3 DNA: TGTGCCTGGAGTCTATGGCAAGGGGGCGAAAGCAATCAGCCCCAGCATTTT

D gene: TRBD2
V gene: TRBV5-4
J gene: TRBJ2-5
clone size: -
CDR3 protein: CASSSSRTSGGAGETQYF
CDR3 DNA: TGTGCCAGCAGCTCCAGCAGGACTAGCGGGGGGGCGGGAGAGACCCAGTACTTC

D gene: -
V gene: TRBV7-8
J gene: TRBJ2-7
clone size: -
CDR3 protein: CASSLADFYEQYF
CDR3 DNA: TGTGCCAGCAGCTTGGCGGATTTCTACGAGCAGTACTTC

D gene: -
V gene: TRBV7-2
J gene: TRBJ1-2
clone size: few
CDR3 protein: CASSESGYGYTF
CDR3 DNA: TGTGCCAGCAGCGAATCGGGGTATGGCTACACCTTC

D gene: -
V gene: TRBV2
J gene: TRBJ1-5
clone size: few
CDR3 protein: CASSDNSNQPQHF
CDR3 DNA: TGTGCCAGCAGTGATAATAGCAATCAGCCCCAGCATTTT

D gene: -
V gene: TRBV27
J gene: TRBJ1-6
clone size: few
CDR3 protein: CASSSNSLAGDNSPLHF
CDR3 DNA: TGTGCCAGCAGTTCCAATAGCCTGGCAGGGGATAATTCACCCCTCCACTTT

D gene: -
V gene: TRBV24-1
J gene: TRBJ2-2
clone size: -
CDR3 protein: CATSGQSLANTGELFF
CDR3 DNA: TGTGCCACCAGTGGACAGTCCCTCGCGAACACCGGGGAGCTGTTTTTT

D gene: -
V gene: TRBV12-5
J gene: TRBJ2-7
clone size: -
CDR3 protein: CASGLVILGQGGYEQYF
CDR3 DNA: TGTGCTAGTGGTTTGGTAATCTTAGGCCAGGGGGGCTACGAGCAGTACTTC

D gene: TRBD1
V gene: TRBV27
J gene: TRBJ2-3
clone size: -
CDR3 protein: CASGQVHSTDTQYF
CDR3 DNA: TGTGCCAGCGGACAGGTCCACTCCACAGATACGCAGTATTTT

D gene: -
V gene: TRBV24-1
J gene: TRBJ1-2
clone size: -
CDR3 protein: CATSDFGVGYTF
CDR3 DNA: TGTGCCACCAGTGATTTCGGCGTCGGCTACACCTTC

D gene: -
V gene: TRBV6-1
J gene: TRBJ1-1
clone size: -
CDR3 protein: CASSLRRQNTEAFF
CDR3 DNA: TGTGCCAGCAGCCTCCGCCGCCAGAACACTGAAGCTTTCTTT

D gene: TRBD1
V gene: TRBV7-9
J gene: TRBJ1-2
clone size: once
CDR3 protein: CASSFRGQGVYGYTF
CDR3 DNA: TGTGCCAGCAGCTTCAGGGGACAGGGGGTCTATGGCTACACCTTC

D gene: TRBD1
V gene: TRBV20-1
J gene: TRBJ1-5
clone size: -
CDR3 protein: CSASPGTVEGQPQHF
CDR3 DNA: TGCAGTGCTAGTCCCGGGACAGTGGAAGGGCAGCCCCAGCATTTT

D gene: -
V gene: TRBV12-3/TRBV12-4
J gene: TRBJ1-6
clone size: -
CDR3 protein: CASSGAYNSPLHF
CDR3 DNA: TGTGCCAGCAGTGGGGCTTATAATTCACCCCTCCACTTT

D gene: TRBD1
V gene: TRBV20-1
J gene: TRBJ1-2
clone size: -
CDR3 protein: CSARVYGQGARRHGYTF
CDR3 DNA: TGCAGTGCTAGAGTCTATGGACAGGGGGCGAGGAGACATGGCTACACCTTC

D gene: TRBD2
V gene: TRBV6-2/TRBV6-3
J gene: TRBJ2-1
clone size: large
CDR3 protein: CASSSPRGGSYNEQFF
CDR3 DNA: TGTGCCAGCAGCTCCCCTCGGGGGGGCTCCTACAATGAGCAGTTCTTC

D gene: -
V gene: TRBV2
J gene: TRBJ1-2
clone size: -
CDR3 protein: CASSPTWQGDYGYTF
CDR3 DNA: TGTGCCAGCAGCCCAACGTGGCAGGGAGACTATGGCTACACCTTC

D gene: -
V gene: TRBV10-2
J gene: TRBJ1-2
clone size: -
CDR3 protein: CASSASAGEGYGYTF
CDR3 DNA: TGCGCCAGCAGTGCCTCCGCTGGGGAAGGATATGGCTACACCTTC

D gene: -
V gene: TRBV11-2
J gene: TRBJ2-5
clone size: -
CDR3 protein: CASIPPQSEETQYF
CDR3 DNA: TGTGCCAGTATCCCCCCGCAGAGCGAAGAGACCCAGTACTTC

D gene: TRBD2
V gene: TRBV7-8
J gene: TRBJ2-3
clone size: -
CDR3 protein: CASSLVSGRSTDTQYF
CDR3 DNA: TGTGCCAGCAGCTTAGTTAGCGGGCGAAGCACAGATACGCAGTATTTT

D gene: -
V gene: TRBV6-1
J gene: TRBJ1-5
clone size: -
CDR3 protein: CASSESWEQPQHF
CDR3 DNA: TGTGCCAGCAGTGAATCGTGGGAACAGCCCCAGCATTTT

D gene: TRBD1
V gene: TRBV7-2
J gene: TRBJ1-2
clone size: -
CDR3 protein: CASSGQARGYGYTF
CDR3 DNA: TGTGCCAGCAGCGGACAGGCCAGGGGCTATGGCTACACCTTC

D gene: TRBD2
V gene: TRBV24-1
J gene: TRBJ2-3
clone size: few
CDR3 protein: CATSEASGGADTQYF
CDR3 DNA: TGTGCCACCAGTGAGGCTAGCGGGGGGGCAGATACGCAGTATTTT

D gene: -
V gene: TRBV30
J gene: TRBJ2-5
clone size: few
CDR3 protein: CAWSAGIQETQYF
CDR3 DNA: TGTGCCTGGAGTGCGGGGATACAAGAGACCCAGTACTTC

D gene: TRBD1
V gene: TRBV5-1
J gene: TRBJ1-1
clone size: -
CDR3 protein: CASSLETGGRLNTEAFF
CDR3 DNA: TGCGCCAGCAGCCTAGAAACAGGGGGCAGGTTGAACACTGAAGCTTTCTTT

D gene: -
V gene: TRBV2
J gene: TRBJ2-1
clone size: -
CDR3 protein: CASSGEAYNEQFF
CDR3 DNA: TGTGCCAGCAGTGGGGAGGCGTACAATGAGCAGTTCTTC

D gene: TRBD1
V gene: TRBV10-3
J gene: TRBJ2-2
clone size: -
CDR3 protein: CATVNRGASTGELFF
CDR3 DNA: TGTGCCACCGTAAACAGGGGAGCTAGCACCGGGGAGCTGTTTTTT

D gene: -
V gene: TRBV20-1
J gene: TRBJ1-3
clone size: -
CDR3 protein: CSASLYTGSGNTIYF
CDR3 DNA: TGCAGTGCATCACTCTACACCGGCTCTGGAAACACCATATATTTT

D gene: -
V gene: TRBV19
J gene: TRBJ2-3
clone size: -
CDR3 protein: CASSLQTGTDTQYF
CDR3 DNA: TGTGCCAGTAGTTTACAGACAGGCACAGATACGCAGTATTTT

D gene: -
V gene: TRBV7-3
J gene: TRBJ1-1
clone size: -
CDR3 protein: CASSSEMNTEAFF
CDR3 DNA: TGTGCCAGCAGCTCCGAGATGAACACTGAAGCTTTCTTT

D gene: TRBD1
V gene: TRBV5-4
J gene: TRBJ1-6
clone size: -
CDR3 protein: CASSMDRESPLHF
CDR3 DNA: TGTGCCAGCAGCATGGACAGGGAATCACCCCTCCACTTT

D gene: -
V gene: TRBV12-3/TRBV12-4
J gene: TRBJ2-3
clone size: few
CDR3 protein: CASSFIGGGDTQYF
CDR3 DNA: TGTGCCAGCAGTTTTATAGGGGGAGGAGATACGCAGTATTTT

D gene: -
V gene: TRBV5-1
J gene: TRBJ1-2
clone size: -
CDR3 protein: CASSLKGDGYGYTF
CDR3 DNA: TGCGCCAGCAGCTTGAAAGGGGACGGCTATGGCTACACCTTC

D gene: TRBD2
V gene: TRBV20-1
J gene: TRBJ2-1
clone size: medium-sized
CDR3 protein: CSARGGTSGYNEQFF
CDR3 DNA: TGCAGTGCTAGAGGTGGGACTAGCGGCTACAATGAGCAGTTCTTC

D gene: -
V gene: TRBV7-8
J gene: TRBJ1-3
clone size: few
CDR3 protein: CASSGDLGSGNTIYF
CDR3 DNA: TGTGCCAGCAGCGGGGACCTAGGCTCTGGAAACACCATATATTTT

D gene: -
V gene: TRBV6-1
J gene: TRBJ2-7
clone size: -
CDR3 protein: CASSESLRSSAYEQYF
CDR3 DNA: TGTGCCAGCAGTGAATCGCTACGGTCTTCGGCCTACGAGCAGTACTTC